This T cell receptor beta chain derives from a study of PD-1 blockade in classical Hodgkin lymphoma. Autologous stem cell transplantation was followed by relapse in every patient, and brentuximab vedotin exposure varied. Best responses were complete response, partial response or progressive disease. Germline V gene lookup returns CDR1 LNHDA and CDR2 SQIVND (reference sequence). Trimming pared 7 bases from V and 2 bases from J, leaving 11 bases between. The CDR3 length is 14 residues. Worth noting for this clone: Its antigen is as yet unknown.

Study observations and caveats: Whereas CD4+ TCR diversity had risen significantly by C4D1, CD8+ TCR diversity had not. Healthy donors were reported to have higher baseline TCR diversity than newly diagnosed patients. Newly diagnosed patients and complete responders had comparable diversity at baseline.

Sequenced by immunoSEQ multiplex PCR; TCRdb stores in-frame clones only, minus some. This sample has about 21,000 clones, with approximately 71% found just once. The receptor was isolated from a human donor with classical Hodgkin lymphoma. This specimen consisted of peripheral blood mononuclear cells (PBMCs), obtained at baseline. This sequence joins TRBV19 and TRBJ1-4; D remains ambiguous. Here the CDR3 DNA reads TGTGCCAGTAAAACAGCAGACACTAATGAAAAACTGTTTTTT. It encodes CASKTADTNEKLFF.